This T cell receptor (beta chain) was captured by sequencing in a study of blood T cell repertoires in COVID-19 (dated by TCRdb to about 2020). For the study in its entirety: Samples from collaborators originated in the United States, Italy and Spain and spanned both the acute and convalescent phases of COVID-19. Where available, HLA class I and class II types were obtained from metadata supplied by the sample provider rather than from assay-based typing. The material from the prospective study consisted of cDNA or gDNA derived from T cells, B-cell-depleted T cells, or PBMCs. The dataset comprised deeply sampled blood TCRbeta repertoires from subjects exposed to, actively infected with, or recovered from COVID-19. The sample metadata nearly always contained a de-identified subject ID, COVID-19 status, age in years and sex. The repertoires were made available in a free public database intended to serve as a resource for research on the immune response to SARS-CoV-2. Samples were obtained from the ongoing ImmuneRACE study (first 160 participants) and from approximately 1,200 subjects provided by 6 global collaborators.

The study at large found these results: The amount of clinical and demographic metadata varied by source and participant and was provided uncurated.

Details on this clone: The antigen it binds to is not known. No clone much larger than this one lies a single base away; base qualities are absent.

TCRbeta CDR3 regions were amplified from genomic DNA using the immunoSEQ Assay, a bias-controlled multiplex PCR. The source study handled its data this way. Nucleated cell counts per sample were estimated from amplification of reference gene primers within the assay. To quantify the absolute abundance of each unique TCRbeta CDR3 rearrangement, sequence reads were collapsed and filtered. For each sample, productive Simpson clonality was calculated as the square root of Simpson's diversity index across productive rearrangements. In TCRdb, the immuneACCESS table is reduced to in-frame sequences with V and J assigned. These tables do not hold every clone; where another copy was compared, an unresolved V gene accounts for under half, and the others remain unexplained. D and trimming come from the DNA, and the V and J calls and clone size come from that table. The sample table records approximately 150,000 clones; about four fifths of these occur just once. The ten largest account for 11% of the sample.

The collaborating institutions used their own protocols to collect whole blood in K2EDTA tubes. For TCRbeta analysis, collaborator samples were shipped as frozen whole blood, as isolated PBMCs, or as DNA extracted from either sample type. The sequence was obtained from a man in his fifties or sixties with active or convalescent COVID-19. The sequenced sample was peripheral blood.

The encoded CDR3 is CASSLSGRGNEQYF. The nucleotides read TGTGCCAGCAGCCTAAGCGGGAGGGGGAACGAGCAGTACTTC. The rearranged chain carries TRBV3-1 (or the pseudogene TRBV3-2) and TRBJ2-7; 10 central bases correspond to TRBD2. The CDR3 spans 14 residues, from the cysteine through the phenylalanine. The retained sequence is limited to the CDR3, 42 bases, with the frame set at the first base. Relative to germline, V is missing 4 bases and J is missing 5 bases, with 5 bases of the junction outside any gene match. CDR1 and CDR2 (LGHDT, YNNKEL) derive from the germline V gene (reference sequence).